This is a list of T cell receptor beta chains from one sample in a study of blood T cells in healthy people across ages. TCRdb reprocessed the 5' RACE reads with MiXCR, giving one entry per CDR3 protein. The sample holds about 970,000 distinct CDR3 sequences, about 51% seen once. The sequencing sample was made of blood. Receptor source: a woman aged 60-70 years in good health. Each CDR3 is given with its conserved first and last residue. Size tells how often a clone was seen (once, few, many) or the class of an expanded clone, and some rows leave it out.

CDR3aa: CASSQDKGTAKETQYF; j_gene: TRBJ2-5; abundance: NA; v_gene: TRBV4-1
CDR3aa: CATSRDRGRINEQYF; j_gene: TRBJ2-7; abundance: few; v_gene: TRBV15
CDR3aa: CASSQVLRGPYEETQYF; j_gene: TRBJ2-5; abundance: few; v_gene: TRBV4-1
CDR3aa: CASSEYGGRGRADTQYF; j_gene: TRBJ2-3; abundance: NA; v_gene: TRBV25-1
CDR3aa: CAITQTGEGEAFF; j_gene: TRBJ1-1; abundance: NA; v_gene: TRBV10-3
CDR3aa: CASEVTGSYEQYF; j_gene: TRBJ2-7; abundance: NA; v_gene: TRBV19
CDR3aa: CASSPPTASSGANVLTF; j_gene: TRBJ2-6; abundance: NA; v_gene: TRBV18
CDR3aa: CASVSGAGGLDEQYF; j_gene: TRBJ2-7; abundance: few; v_gene: TRBV14
CDR3aa: CASSSLRDRVGYTF; j_gene: TRBJ1-2; abundance: NA; v_gene: TRBV12-3/TRBV12-4
CDR3aa: CSVGGIAGRLNNEQYF; j_gene: TRBJ2-5; abundance: NA; v_gene: TRBV29-1
CDR3aa: CSASYTGRETQYF; j_gene: TRBJ2-5; abundance: NA; v_gene: TRBV20-1
CDR3aa: CASSLVGAGTFNEQFF; j_gene: TRBJ2-1; abundance: NA; v_gene: TRBV7-2
CDR3aa: CASSLGGSGDGYTF; j_gene: TRBJ1-2; abundance: NA; v_gene: TRBV5-1
CDR3aa: CASSLGTARGNQPQHF; j_gene: TRBJ1-5; abundance: few; v_gene: TRBV7-2